This TCR beta chain was retrieved from a study of blood T cell repertoires in COVID-19. Study details: The analysed material was cDNA or gDNA that came from T cells, B-cell-depleted T cells, or PBMCs.

Germline loops: CDR1 ENHRY, CDR2 SYGVKD. The trim removed 6 bases at V and 5 bases at J, leaving 4 bases unmatched. CDR3 size: 12 residues. TCRdb's copy holds only in-frame clones and misses some; the assay was immunoSEQ multiplex PCR. The data hold tens of thousands of clones, with 75% to 85% observed a single time. The chain couples TRBV10-3 to TRBJ2-7, with TRBD1 matching over 7 bases. Input material: peripheral blood. The TCR comes from a man in his sixties or seventies who had recovered from COVID-19. CDR3 sequence reads: CAIRTGNHEQYF. DNA for the CDR3: TGTGCCATCAGGACAGGGAACCACGAGCAGTACTTC.